The clone carrying this T cell receptor beta chain was seen only once. The data were obtained in a study of radiation and T cells in renal cell carcinoma. CDR3 length equals 15 residues. Germline CDR1 reads MNHEY; CDR2 reads SVGAGI. Trimming took 5 bases from V and 2 from J, leaving 14 bases between them. The time point here: blood 4 weeks post-SBRT, at nephrectomy. Sample treatment: 15 Gy SBRT to primary tumor, nephrectomy 4 weeks later. Blood was sampled at baseline, 2 weeks and 4 weeks after SBRT. The patient's renal cell carcinoma had clear cell pathology. TCRdb keeps only in-frame clones here, not all; method: immunoSEQ multiplex PCR. The table lists over 90,000 clones, more than 65% of them singletons.

Material: blood, obtained from a patient whose treatment included radiotherapy and nephrectomy. This chain connects TRBV6-5 to TRBJ2-3, with D possibly matching TRBD2 (5 bases). The sequence was obtained from a man aged 55 to 70 with renal cell carcinoma. The CDR3 spells CASSAGEVNTDTQYF. The DNA for the CDR3 is TGTGCCAGCAGTGCGGGTGAGGTTAACACAGATACGCAGTATTTT.